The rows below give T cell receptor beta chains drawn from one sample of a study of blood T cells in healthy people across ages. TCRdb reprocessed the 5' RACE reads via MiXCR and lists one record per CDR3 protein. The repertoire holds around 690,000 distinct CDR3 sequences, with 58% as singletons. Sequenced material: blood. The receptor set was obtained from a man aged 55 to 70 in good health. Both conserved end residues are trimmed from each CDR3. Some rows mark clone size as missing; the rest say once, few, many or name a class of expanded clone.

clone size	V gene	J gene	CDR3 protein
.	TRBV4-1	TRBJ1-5	ASSQDSSTPIRGHQPQH
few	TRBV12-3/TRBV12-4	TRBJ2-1	ASSPLAGAVNEQF
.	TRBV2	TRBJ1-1	ASRLRATEAF
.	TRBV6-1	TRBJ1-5	ASSTRQGEQPQH
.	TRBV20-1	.	SAPAPLQGETQY
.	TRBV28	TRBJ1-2	ASSLGGSPPHNYGYT
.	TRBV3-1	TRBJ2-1	ASSQSQGGEQF
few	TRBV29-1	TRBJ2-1	SARGLAGPGNEQF
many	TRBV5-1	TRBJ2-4	ASSLQVAGAYDKNIQY
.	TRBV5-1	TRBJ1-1	ASSLARTGGINTEAF
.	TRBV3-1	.	ASSQTGGDEQY
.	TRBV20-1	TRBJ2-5	SAGIGQETQY
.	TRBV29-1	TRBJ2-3	SVGAGGTDTQY
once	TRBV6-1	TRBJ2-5	ASSQRTSGYQETQY
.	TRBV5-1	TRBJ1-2	VSSLGRARGYT
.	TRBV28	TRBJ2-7	ASSSLSSGPREQY
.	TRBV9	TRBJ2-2	ASSVWDRVDTGELF
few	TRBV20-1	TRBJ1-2	SAREGQSLNGYT
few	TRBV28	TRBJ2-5	ASTSAGSNQETQY
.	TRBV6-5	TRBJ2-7	ASSYSIGDRDAYEQY
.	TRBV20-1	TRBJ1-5	SARDRRGNQPQH
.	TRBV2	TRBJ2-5	ASSEVGLAGGTQETQY
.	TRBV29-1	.	SVTADRRETQY
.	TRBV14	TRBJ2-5	ASSQTRVQPQETQY
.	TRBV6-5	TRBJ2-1	ASSRGQGAGNEQF
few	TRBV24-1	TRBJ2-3	ATSDNVDTQY
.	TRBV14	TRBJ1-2	ASSQDAQVYGYT
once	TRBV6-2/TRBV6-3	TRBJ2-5	AGQPYGAGMKTQY
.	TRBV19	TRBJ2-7	ASRGANTYEQY
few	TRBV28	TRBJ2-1	ASSFERGAYNEQF
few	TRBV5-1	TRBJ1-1	ASSLYQNTEAF
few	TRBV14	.	ASSQWVGVETQY
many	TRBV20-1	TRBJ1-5	SARHLERQGGHNQPQH
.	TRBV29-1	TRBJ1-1	SVEGPPNTEAF
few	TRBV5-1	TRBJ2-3	ASSLFGARDSRGTDTQY